This record concerns one T cell receptor (beta chain) sequence. The data stem from a study of cytomegalovirus exposure and HLA in healthy donors. PCR amplification relied on 60 Vbeta primers (plus 13 Jbeta primers). The assay was immunoSEQ multiplex PCR, and TCRdb's table has in-frame clones only and misses some. The data show some 91,000 clones, 55% to 65% seen once. The CDR3 is made up of 15 amino acids. The germline V gene encodes CDR1 LGHNA and CDR2 YSLEER. Trimming stripped 0 bases from V and 0 bases from J, with 6 bases between. Sequenced sample: PBMCs. This sequence was found in a human donor in good health. This sequence joins TRBV4-3 and TRBJ2-1; possible D gene TRBD2, 6 bases. The CDR3 loop reads CASSQDGSSYNEQFF. The CDR3 nucleotides are TGCGCCAGCAGCCAAGACGGGAGCTCCTACAATGAGCAGTTCTTC.